Shown below are 28 T cell receptor beta chains from a single sample sequenced in a study of T cell changes during pregnancy in multiple sclerosis. The method was immunoSEQ multiplex PCR; TCRdb's version includes in-frame clones alone and lacks a portion of them. Of 55,000 to 85,000 clones in the sample, just over 90% are singletons; the top ten hold around 1.6%. Sample: peripheral blood, taken in the third trimester of pregnancy. Source of these receptors: a female donor with multiple sclerosis, enrolled in a pregnancy study.

V usage is TRBV19 and J usage is TRBJ2-1; perhaps TRBD1 as D (5 bases). The V end lost 3 bases, the J end lost 7 bases, and 13 bases lay between the germline ends. The CDR3 runs to 14 residues. Per germline, CDR1 LNHDA and CDR2 SQIVND (reference sequence). The DNA of the CDR3 is TGTGCCAGTAGTATCGGTAGGGGCGCTAATGAGCAGTTCTTC. Residues: CASSIGRGANEQFF. The entire variable domain, with the rest obtained from reference TRBV19 and TRBJ2-1, is as follows: DGGITQSPKYLFRKEGQNVTLSCEQNLNHDAMYWYRQDPGQGLRLIYYSQIVNDFQKGDIAEGYSVSREKKESFPLTVTSAQKNPTAFYLCASSIGRGANEQFFGPGTRLTVL.

The chain employs TRBV19 and TRBJ1-5, with 7 bases matching TRBD1. V trimming: 6 bases; J trimming: 5 bases; junction bases outside the gene matches: 4. The CDR3 loop spans 13 amino acids. Germline assignment: CDR1 LNHDA and CDR2 SQIVND (reference sequence). The CDR3 region has the DNA TGTGCCAGTAGGACAGGGACCGATCAGCCCCAGCATTTT. Its protein product is CASRTGTDQPQHF.

The rearrangement joins TRBV29-1 to TRBJ2-7; 10 bases map to TRBD1. V was clipped by 5 bases and J by 4 bases; unmatched bases: 5. The CDR3 has 13 amino acids. The germline V gene encodes CDR1 SQVTM and CDR2 ANQGSEA. CDR3 sequence (DNA): TGCAGCGTTTCCGGACAGGGGGTGTACGAGCAGTACTTC. As protein: CSVSGQGVYEQYF.

V gene TRBV11-3 combines with J gene TRBJ2-3; 10 nucleotides line up with TRBD2. Germline lookup yields CDR1 SGHNT and CDR2 YENEEA. Germline trimming cut 5 bases from V and 5 bases from J; bases unmatched to any gene: 16. The CDR3 spans 18 residues. The DNA of the CDR3 is TGTGCCAGCAGCGATTCTTTCCGGGCTAGCGGGAGTGTAGATACGCAGTATTTT. Protein: CASSDSFRASGSVDTQYF.

CDR3 coding DNA: TGTGCCAGCAGTGAATTGGACAGAGAAGAGACCCAGTACTTC. Translated: CASSELDREETQYF. The genes are TRBV2 and TRBJ2-5; TRBD1 is a possible D gene (6 bases). Trimming shortened V by 2 bases and J by 3 bases, and 10 bases separated the two germline ends. The CDR3 is 14 residues long. Germline V gives CDR1 SNHLY, CDR2 FYNNEI.

The rearrangement links TRBV11-2 to TRBJ1-5; weak D call: TRBD1 (5 bases). The CDR3 extends over 15 amino acids. CDR1 and CDR2 (germline): SGHAT, FQNNGV. V was clipped by 3 bases and J by 6 bases, with 15 bases between them. The DNA of the CDR3 is TGTGCCAGCAGCTTTATCAGGGAGGGCCGTCAGCCCCAGCATTTT. Its translation: CASSFIREGRQPQHF.

The V and J genes are TRBV6-5 and TRBJ2-7, with 7 bases lining up with TRBD1. The J segment lost 2 bases and the V segment lost 6 bases, leaving 7 bases of the junction unmatched. Germline V gene data show CDR1 as MNHEY and CDR2 as SVGAGI. This CDR3 has 14 residues. CDR3 sequence: CASRNTGVPYEQYF. CDR3 nucleotides: TGTGCCAGCAGGAATACAGGGGTTCCCTACGAGCAGTACTTC.

This chain joins TRBV28 and TRBJ2-5, with D possibly TRBD1 on 6 matching bases. CDR1 MDHEN and CDR2 SYDVKM come from the germline V gene. CDR3 length: 15 residues. Deletions cut 6 bases from V and 4 bases from J, with 18 bases between. The CDR3 sequence is CASRSLQGYGETQYF. In DNA form, the CDR3 reads TGTGCCAGCAGGTCCTTACAGGGTTACGGAGAGACCCAGTACTTC.

In this sample, this clone turned up once. The rearrangement joins TRBV7-9 to TRBJ1-3; no clear D gene. Germline CDR1 is SEHNR and CDR2 is FQNEAQ (reference sequence). The CDR3 runs to 18 residues. V gave up 0 bases and J gave up 2 bases, with 17 bases separating them. For the CDR3, the DNA is TGTGCCAGCAGCTTAGCGGAGGACCCGCTCTCCCCTGGAAACACCATATATTTT. This codes for CASSLAEDPLSPGNTIYF.

CDR3 coding DNA: TGTGCCAGTAGTGATTACAGGGAGTACACTGAAGCTTTCTTT. Encoded protein: CASSDYREYTEAFF. The chain uses TRBV19 and TRBJ1-1, with D possibly being TRBD1 (6 bases). The V end lost 5 bases, the J end lost 3 bases, and 13 bases lay between the germline ends. Germline V CDR1 and CDR2: LNHDA, SQIVND (reference sequence). The CDR3 contains 14 residues.

On this clone itself: Other DNA sequences within the sample encode an identical CDR3. The chain recombines TRBV9 with TRBJ2-3, with D unclear. Germline lookup yields CDR1 SGDLS and CDR2 YYNGEE. CDR3 length: 12 residues. Trimming removed 3 bases from V and 3 bases from J, with 5 bases in between. Here the CDR3 DNA reads TGTGCCAGCAGCGCGCAGACAGATACGCAGTATTTT. It codes for CASSAQTDTQYF.

V is TRBV5-8 and J is TRBJ1-5, with D maybe TRBD1 (6 bases). Trimming left V 0 bases short and J 0 bases short, with 10 bases between. From germline, CDR1 is SGHTS and CDR2 YDEGEE. This CDR3 is 16 amino acids long. The chain's CDR3 is CASSLAEGGSNQPQHF. CDR3 in DNA: TGTGCCAGCAGCTTGGCCGAAGGGGGTAGCAATCAGCCCCAGCATTTT.

The chain recombines TRBV29-1 with TRBJ1-5, with no clear D. The CDR3 loop spans 14 amino acids. V lost 5 bases, J lost 9 bases, and 20 bases lay in between. Per germline, CDR1 SQVTM and CDR2 ANQGSEA. In DNA form, the CDR3 reads TGCAGCGTTTCCGGGGAACCACCTTATCGGCCCCAGCATTTT. Translating it yields CSVSGEPPYRPQHF.

The V call is TRBV11-3, the J call TRBJ2-3; a weak D match, TRBD2 (5 bases). Per germline, CDR1 SGHNT and CDR2 YENEEA. This CDR3 is 13 amino acids long. Trimming cost V 3 bases and J 4 bases, with 8 bases left between them. CDR3 sequence: CASSFGGSDTQYF. CDR3 DNA: TGTGCCAGCAGCTTTGGAGGCTCAGATACGCAGTATTTT.

The chain links TRBV11-2 to TRBJ1-1, with a tentative D call TRBD1 (5 bases). Trimming stripped 0 bases from V and 2 bases from J, with 10 bases between. The CDR3 loop spans 15 amino acids. The germline CDR1 and CDR2 sequences are SGHAT and FQNNGV. CDR3 bases: TGTGCCAGCAGCTTAGATCCCAGGGAAAACACTGAAGCTTTCTTT. It yields the protein CASSLDPRENTEAFF.

The chain uses TRBV7-3 and TRBJ2-1; 10 nucleotides agree with TRBD2. The ends lost 4 bases at V and 9 bases at J; junction bases unmatched: 9. The germline CDR1 and CDR2 sequences are SGHTA and FQGTGA. This CDR3 comprises 15 residues. CDR3 sequence: CASSSGTSVWGEQFF. The CDR3 region has the DNA TGTGCCAGCAGCTCCGGGACTAGCGTCTGGGGTGAGCAGTTCTTC.

V is TRBV12-5 and J is TRBJ2-2, with a weak D call TRBD2 (7 bases). CDR3 length equals 15 residues. Trimming took off 4 bases at V and 7 bases at J, with 16 bases between the two ends. Germline loops: CDR1 LGHNT, CDR2 FRNRAP. CDR3 amino acids: CASGWGSGEGGELFF. CDR3 in DNA: TGTGCTAGTGGTTGGGGCTCAGGGGAGGGCGGGGAGCTGTTTTTT.

This chain connects TRBV7-9 to TRBJ1-5; 7 nucleotides match TRBD1. With 5 bases clipped from V and 3 bases from J, the junction kept 7 bases outside the gene matches. CDR3 length: 15 amino acids. From germline, CDR1 is SEHNR and CDR2 FQNEAQ (reference sequence). DNA for the CDR3: TGTGCCAGCAGCCAGATGACAGGGATCAATCAGCCCCAGCATTTT. This gives the protein CASSQMTGINQPQHF.

CDR3 DNA: TGTGCCAGCAGCCATAGGTTTGCGACAGGGCTGGGTGGCTACACCTTC. It translates to CASSHRFATGLGGYTF. The chain uses TRBV14 and TRBJ1-2; 7 positions match TRBD1. CDR1 is SGHDN, CDR2 FVKESK, per germline. This CDR3 is 16 amino acids long. V gave up 3 bases and J gave up 7 bases; unmatched junction bases: 14.

This clone has more than one count but fewer than ten. CDR3 coding DNA: TGTGCCAGCAGCCCCAGGACTCTCGCTGAAGCTTTCTTT. It specifies CASSPRTLAEAFF. The rearrangement links TRBV14 to TRBJ1-1; D is ambiguous. Trimming shortened V by 4 bases and J by 6 bases, and 12 bases separated the two germline ends. Germline assignment: CDR1 SGHDN and CDR2 FVKESK. This CDR3 spans 13 amino acids.

The sample holds a few counts of this clone. The CDR3 region is CASGKGQLDEKLFF. The CDR3 DNA reads TGTGCCAGCGGAAAAGGACAGCTAGATGAAAAACTGTTTTTT. The rearrangement joins TRBV18 to TRBJ1-4; tentatively, D is TRBD1 (6 bases). Germline CDR1 and CDR2: KGHSH and LQKENI. This CDR3 comprises 14 residues. V lost 8 bases to trimming and J lost 6 bases, with 16 bases between them.

The CDR3 nucleotides read TGTGCCATCAGTGGGGCCGGGACAGTTAATCAGCCCCAGCATTTT. This encodes CAISGAGTVNQPQHF. The rearrangement links TRBV10-3 to TRBJ1-5; TRBD1 matches at 7 bases. This CDR3 has 15 residues. V shed 4 bases, J shed 4 bases, and the junction held 7 bases outside the gene matches. CDR1 is ENHRY, CDR2 SYGVKD, per germline.

This clone has only one observation. One base away lies a much larger clone, so this may be a sequencing read error. The CDR3 DNA reads TGTGCCTGGAGTGTACGGGGGTTCGGGTTGGCTGAAGCTTTCTTT. It codes for CAWSVRGFGLAEAFF. J is TRBJ1-1 and V is TRBV30; tentative D call: TRBD1 (5 bases). V gave up 0 bases and J gave up 6 bases, with 17 bases separating them. The CDR3 is 15 residues long. Germline V CDR1 and CDR2: GTSNPN, SVGIG (reference sequence).

This clone has a single count. J is TRBJ2-7 and V is TRBV7-3; the match to TRBD2 covers 8 bases. This CDR3 has 17 residues. With V trimmed by 2 bases and J by 3 bases, 12 bases remained unmatched. The germline V gene has CDR1 SGHTA and CDR2 FQGTGA. The CDR3 sequence: CASSLSGRAPTGYEQYF. The CDR3 region has the DNA TGTGCCAGCAGCTTATCCGGGAGGGCACCAACTGGCTACGAGCAGTACTTC.

This sequence joins TRBV11-1 and TRBJ2-1; perhaps TRBD1 as D (6 bases). The CDR3 length is 13 residues. Germline V CDR1 and CDR2: SGHAT, FQDESV (reference sequence). Trimming removed 4 bases at V and 8 bases at J, with 12 bases between. This chain's CDR3 is CASSSYRVHEQFF. The CDR3 bases are TGTGCCAGCAGCTCCTACAGGGTTCATGAGCAGTTCTTC.

The J gene is TRBJ2-2, the V gene TRBV6-4; maybe TRBD1 (7 bases). Trimming pared 6 bases from V and 5 bases from J, leaving 25 bases between. The CDR3 totals 18 residues. Germline V gives CDR1 MRHNA, CDR2 SNTAGT. The CDR3: CASSVEYYGQGGTGELFF. The CDR3 DNA is TGTGCCAGCAGCGTGGAGTACTACGGGCAGGGGGGAACCGGGGAGCTGTTTTTT.

The CDR3 is CASSPPRQSTYSNQPQHF. The CDR3 DNA sequence: TGTGCCAGTAGTCCCCCCCGACAGTCAACTTATAGCAATCAGCCCCAGCATTTT. The genes are TRBV19 and TRBJ1-5, with D tentatively TRBD1 (5 bases). The CDR3 length is 18 residues. The germline gives CDR1 LNHDA, CDR2 SQIVND (reference sequence). The germline V and J ends were trimmed by 5 bases and 0 bases, with 20 bases remaining between them.

The chain employs TRBV28 and TRBJ1-5; 8 bases match TRBD1. The CDR3 covers 16 residues. Germline loops: CDR1 MDHEN, CDR2 SYDVKM. V lost 3 bases and J lost 4; bases outside the gene matches: 8. The CDR3 loop reads CASSFWGDRPNQPQHF. CDR3 bases: TGTGCCAGCAGTTTTTGGGGGGACAGGCCAAATCAGCCCCAGCATTTT. Variable domain in full (rest from reference TRBV28 and TRBJ1-5): DVKVTQSSRYLVKRTGEKVFLECVQDMDHENMFWYRQDPGLGLRLIYFSYDVKMKEKGDIPEGYSVSREKKERFSLILESASTNQTSMYLCASSFWGDRPNQPQHFGDGTRLSIL.